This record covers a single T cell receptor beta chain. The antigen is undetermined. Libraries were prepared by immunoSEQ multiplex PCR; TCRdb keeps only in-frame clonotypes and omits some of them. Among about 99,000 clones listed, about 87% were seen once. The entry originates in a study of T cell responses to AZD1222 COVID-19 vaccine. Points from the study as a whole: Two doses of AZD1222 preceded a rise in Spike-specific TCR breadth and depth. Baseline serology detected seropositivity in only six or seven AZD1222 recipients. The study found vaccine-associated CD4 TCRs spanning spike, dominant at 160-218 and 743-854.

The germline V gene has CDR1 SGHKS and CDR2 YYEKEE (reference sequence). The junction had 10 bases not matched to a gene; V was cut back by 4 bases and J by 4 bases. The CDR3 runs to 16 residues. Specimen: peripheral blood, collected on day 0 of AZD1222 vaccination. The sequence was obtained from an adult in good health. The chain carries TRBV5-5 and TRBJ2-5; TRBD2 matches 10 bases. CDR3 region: CASSPLAVAGGETQYF. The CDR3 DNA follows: TGTGCCAGCAGCCCGCTTGCGGTAGCGGGAGGAGAGACCCAGTACTTC. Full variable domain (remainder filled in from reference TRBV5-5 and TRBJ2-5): DAGVTQSPTHLIKTRGQQVTLRCSPISGHKSVSWYQQVLGQGPQFIFQYYEKEERGRGNFPDRFSARQFPNYSSELNVNALLLGDSALYLCASSPLAVAGGETQYFGPGTRLLVL.